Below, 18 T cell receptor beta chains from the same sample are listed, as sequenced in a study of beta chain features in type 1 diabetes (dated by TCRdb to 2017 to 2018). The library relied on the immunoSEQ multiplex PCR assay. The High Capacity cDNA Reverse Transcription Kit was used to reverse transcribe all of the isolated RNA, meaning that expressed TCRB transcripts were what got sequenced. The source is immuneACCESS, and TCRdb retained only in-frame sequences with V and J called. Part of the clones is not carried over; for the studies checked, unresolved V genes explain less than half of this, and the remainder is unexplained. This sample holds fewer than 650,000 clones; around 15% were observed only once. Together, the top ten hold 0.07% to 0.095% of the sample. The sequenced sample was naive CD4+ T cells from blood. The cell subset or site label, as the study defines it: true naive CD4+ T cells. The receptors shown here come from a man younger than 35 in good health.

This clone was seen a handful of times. CDR3 residues: CAISTSGGSNEQFF. The CDR3 DNA reads as TGTGCCATCAGTACTAGCGGGGGGAGTAATGAGCAGTTCTTC. The chain links TRBV10-3 to TRBJ2-1; 12 nucleotides agree with TRBD2. Germline loops: CDR1 ENHRY, CDR2 SYGVKD. With V trimmed by 5 bases and J by 7 bases, 3 bases remained unmatched. This CDR3 has 14 amino acids.

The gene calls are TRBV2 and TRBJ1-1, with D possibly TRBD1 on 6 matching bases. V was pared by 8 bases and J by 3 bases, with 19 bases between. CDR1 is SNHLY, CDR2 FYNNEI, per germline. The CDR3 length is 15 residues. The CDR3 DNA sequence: TGTGCCAGCGGGGGGCGCAGGCGAACATACACTGAAGCTTTCTTT. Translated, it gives CASGGRRRTYTEAFF.

The DNA for the CDR3 is TGTGCCTGGAGCGTAATGACAGGGGGCAATCAGCCCCAGCATTTT. Its protein is CAWSVMTGGNQPQHF. The chain links TRBV30 to TRBJ1-5; 8 bases map to TRBD1. The CDR3 has 15 amino acids. V shed 3 bases, J shed 2 bases, and the junction held 6 bases outside the gene matches. Germline CDR1 reads GTSNPN; CDR2 reads SVGIG (reference sequence).

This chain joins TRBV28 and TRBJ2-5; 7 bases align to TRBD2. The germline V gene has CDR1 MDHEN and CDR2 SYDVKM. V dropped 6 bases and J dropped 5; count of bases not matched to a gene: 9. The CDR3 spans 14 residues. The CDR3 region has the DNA TGTGCCAGCAGGGTTCCGGGAGGCGGGGAGACCCAGTACTTC. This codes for CASRVPGGGETQYF.

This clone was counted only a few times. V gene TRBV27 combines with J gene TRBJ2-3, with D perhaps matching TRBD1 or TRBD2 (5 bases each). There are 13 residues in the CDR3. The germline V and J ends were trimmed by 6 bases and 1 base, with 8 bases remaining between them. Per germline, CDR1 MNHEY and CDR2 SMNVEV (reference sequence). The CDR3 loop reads CASRRDGTDTQYF. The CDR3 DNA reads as TGTGCCAGCAGAAGGGACGGCACAGATACGCAGTATTTT.

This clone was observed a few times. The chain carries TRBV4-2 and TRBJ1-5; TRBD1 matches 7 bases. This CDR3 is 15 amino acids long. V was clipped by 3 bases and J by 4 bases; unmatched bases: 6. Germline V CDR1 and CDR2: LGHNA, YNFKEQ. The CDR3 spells CASSQLTGKNQPQHF. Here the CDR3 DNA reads TGTGCCAGCAGCCAGCTGACAGGGAAGAATCAGCCCCAGCATTTT.

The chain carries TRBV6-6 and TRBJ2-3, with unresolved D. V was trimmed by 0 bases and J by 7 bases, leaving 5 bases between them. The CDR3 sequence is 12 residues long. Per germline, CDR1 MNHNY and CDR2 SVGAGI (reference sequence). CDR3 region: CASSYSVNTQYF. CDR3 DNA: TGTGCCAGCAGTTACTCGGTCAATACGCAGTATTTT.

The CDR3 region is CASSYPGKETQYF. The CDR3 bases are TGTGCCAGCAGTTACCCGGGGAAAGAGACCCAGTACTTC. The chain combines TRBV6-5 with TRBJ2-5; possibly TRBD2 for D (5 bases). This CDR3 spans 13 amino acids. In germline, CDR1 is MNHEY, CDR2 SVGAGI. Trimming shortened V by 2 bases and J by 3 bases, and 7 bases separated the two germline ends.

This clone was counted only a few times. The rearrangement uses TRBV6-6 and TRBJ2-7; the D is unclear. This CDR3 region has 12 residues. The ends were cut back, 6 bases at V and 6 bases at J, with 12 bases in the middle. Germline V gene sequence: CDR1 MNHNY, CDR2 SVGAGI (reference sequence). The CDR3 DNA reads TGTGCCAGCAGGACATCAGTCGGCGAGCAGTACTTC. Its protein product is CASRTSVGEQYF.

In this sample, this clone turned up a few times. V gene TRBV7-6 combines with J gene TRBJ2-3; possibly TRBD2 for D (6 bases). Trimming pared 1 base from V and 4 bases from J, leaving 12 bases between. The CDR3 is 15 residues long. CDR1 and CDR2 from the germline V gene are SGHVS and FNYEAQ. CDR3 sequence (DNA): TGTGCCAGCAGCTTAGTATGGGGAGGTCCAGATACGCAGTATTTT. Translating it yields CASSLVWGGPDTQYF. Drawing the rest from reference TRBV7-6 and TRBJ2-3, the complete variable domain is GAGVSQSPRYKVTKRGQDVALRCDPISGHVSLYWYRQALGQGPEFLTYFNYEAQQDKSGLPNDRFSAERPEGSISTLTIQRTEQRDSAMYRCASSLVWGGPDTQYFGPGTRLTVL.

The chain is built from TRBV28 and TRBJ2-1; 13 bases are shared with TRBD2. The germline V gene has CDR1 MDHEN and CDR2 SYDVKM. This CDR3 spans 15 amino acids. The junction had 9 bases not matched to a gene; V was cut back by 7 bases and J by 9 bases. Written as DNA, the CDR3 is TGTGCCAGCACCAACGGACTAGCGGGAGTCCTTGAGCAGTTCTTC. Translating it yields CASTNGLAGVLEQFF.

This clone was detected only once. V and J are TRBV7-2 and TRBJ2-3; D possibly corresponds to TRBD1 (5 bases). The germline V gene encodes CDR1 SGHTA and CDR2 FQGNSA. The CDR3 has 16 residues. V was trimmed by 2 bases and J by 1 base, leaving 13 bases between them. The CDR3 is CASSLRPGIGTDTQYF. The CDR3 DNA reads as TGTGCCAGCAGCTTAAGACCAGGGATAGGCACAGATACGCAGTATTTT.

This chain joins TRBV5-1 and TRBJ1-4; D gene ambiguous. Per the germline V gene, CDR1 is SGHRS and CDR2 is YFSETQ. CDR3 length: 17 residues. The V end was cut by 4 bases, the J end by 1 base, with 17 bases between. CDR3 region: CASSPSVTSGTNEKLFF. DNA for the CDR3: TGCGCCAGCAGCCCGTCGGTCACTTCGGGAACTAATGAAAAACTGTTTTTT.

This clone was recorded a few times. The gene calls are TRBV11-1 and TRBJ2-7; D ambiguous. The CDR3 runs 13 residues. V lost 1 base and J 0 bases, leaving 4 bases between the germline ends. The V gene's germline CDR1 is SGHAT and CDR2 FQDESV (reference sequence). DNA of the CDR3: TGTGCCAGCAGCTTAGGAAACTCCTACGAGCAGTACTTC. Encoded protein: CASSLGNSYEQYF.

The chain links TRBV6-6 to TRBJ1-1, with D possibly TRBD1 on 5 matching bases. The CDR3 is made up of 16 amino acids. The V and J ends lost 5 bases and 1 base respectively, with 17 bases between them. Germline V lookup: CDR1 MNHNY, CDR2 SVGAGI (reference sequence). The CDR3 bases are TGTGCCAGCAGTCCAAGCCGGGGACGGAGGAACACTGAAGCTTTCTTT. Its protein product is CASSPSRGRRNTEAFF.

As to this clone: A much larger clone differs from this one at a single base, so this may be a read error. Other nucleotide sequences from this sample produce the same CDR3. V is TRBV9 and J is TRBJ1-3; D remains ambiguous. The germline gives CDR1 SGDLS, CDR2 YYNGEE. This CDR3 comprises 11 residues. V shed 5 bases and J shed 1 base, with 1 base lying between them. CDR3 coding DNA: TGTGCCAGCAGGTCTGGAAACACCATATATTTT. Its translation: CASRSGNTIYF.

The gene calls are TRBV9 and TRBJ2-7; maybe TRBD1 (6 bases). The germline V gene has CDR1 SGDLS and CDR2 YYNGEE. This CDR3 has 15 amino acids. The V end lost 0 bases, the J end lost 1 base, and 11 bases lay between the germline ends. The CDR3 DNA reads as TGTGCCAGCAGCGTAGCAGGACAGAATTCCTACGAGCAGTACTTC. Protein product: CASSVAGQNSYEQYF.

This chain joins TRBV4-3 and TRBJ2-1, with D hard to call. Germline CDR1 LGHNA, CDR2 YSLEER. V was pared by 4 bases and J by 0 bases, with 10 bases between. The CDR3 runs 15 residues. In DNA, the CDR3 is TGCGCCAGCAGCCTTGGGGTAAGCTCCTACAATGAGCAGTTCTTC. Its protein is CASSLGVSSYNEQFF.